Listed below are T cell receptor beta chains from one sample, sequenced in a study of T cell responses to AZD1222 COVID-19 vaccine. Clones were sequenced by immunoSEQ multiplex PCR, and TCRdb holds only the in-frame ones, with some missing. The table shows 70,000 to 85,000 clones, with 86% occurring only once. The sequences come from peripheral blood, collected on day 0 of AZD1222 vaccination. The receptors were sampled from an adult in good health. Both conserved end residues are part of each CDR3. The D gene is left open where the match is weak. Clone size, where shown, is once, few, many, or a class for clones that have expanded.

V gene	D gene	J gene	clone size	CDR3 protein	CDR3 DNA
TRBV28	TRBD1	TRBJ1-4	NA	CATGQGNEKLFF	TGTGCCACAGGACAGGGGAATGAAAAACTGTTTTTT
TRBV28	TRBD1	TRBJ1-5	NA	CASSLDREYGNQPQHF	TGTGCCAGCAGTCTAGACAGGGAATATGGCAATCAGCCCCAGCATTTT
TRBV15	NA	TRBJ1-3	NA	CATSRDRRNTIYF	TGTGCCACCAGCAGAGATAGGAGAAACACCATATATTTT
TRBV9	NA	TRBJ1-4	NA	CASSDRATTNEKLFF	TGTGCCAGCAGCGACAGGGCAACAACTAATGAAAAACTGTTTTTT
TRBV9	NA	TRBJ1-1	NA	CASSVFLNTEAFF	TGTGCCAGCAGCGTATTCCTGAACACTGAAGCTTTCTTT
TRBV9	TRBD1	TRBJ2-2	few	CASSPQGGLPGELFF	TGTGCCAGCAGCCCTCAAGGGGGCTTACCCGGGGAGCTGTTTTTT
TRBV6-6	TRBD2	TRBJ2-7	NA	CASSKTSGDYEQYF	TGTGCCAGCAGCAAGACTAGCGGTGACTACGAGCAGTACTTC
TRBV3-1/TRBV3-2	TRBD2	TRBJ2-5	NA	CASSQMSGEQETQYF	TGTGCCAGCAGCCAAATGAGCGGGGAACAAGAGACCCAGTACTTC
TRBV28	TRBD1	TRBJ1-1	NA	CASQGGHTEAFF	TGTGCCAGCCAGGGGGGGCACACTGAAGCTTTCTTT
TRBV2	TRBD1	TRBJ1-2	NA	CASRPGQVREEYGYTF	TGTGCCAGCAGACCGGGACAGGTCCGGGAAGAGTATGGCTACACCTTC
TRBV15	TRBD1	TRBJ1-2	few	CATSRGTGFSNYGYTF	TGTGCCACCAGCAGAGGGACAGGGTTTAGTAACTATGGCTACACCTTC
TRBV28	TRBD2	TRBJ2-7	NA	CASSLGGEQYF	TGTGCCAGCAGCTTGGGGGGGGAGCAGTACTTC
TRBV18	TRBD1	TRBJ1-6	NA	CASSPRDQGAFSPLHF	TGTGCCAGCTCACCCCGAGATCAGGGGGCCTTTTCACCCCTCCACTTT
TRBV7-2	NA	TRBJ2-7	NA	CASSLLYEQYF	TGTGCCAGCAGCTTATTGTACGAGCAGTACTTC
TRBV2	TRBD1	TRBJ1-5	NA	CASRGGHRQPQHF	TGTGCCAGCAGAGGGGGCCATAGACAGCCCCAGCATTTT
TRBV28	NA	TRBJ2-7	NA	CASSRDSSSYEQYF	TGTGCCAGCAGCCGGGACTCCTCATCCTACGAGCAGTACTTC
TRBV9	TRBD1	TRBJ2-5	NA	CASSEGQGTGETQYF	TGTGCCAGCAGCGAGGGACAGGGAACAGGGGAGACCCAGTACTTC
TRBV7-9	NA	TRBJ1-3	NA	CASSVGTTGNTIYF	TGTGCCAGCAGCGTGGGGACTACTGGAAACACCATATATTTT